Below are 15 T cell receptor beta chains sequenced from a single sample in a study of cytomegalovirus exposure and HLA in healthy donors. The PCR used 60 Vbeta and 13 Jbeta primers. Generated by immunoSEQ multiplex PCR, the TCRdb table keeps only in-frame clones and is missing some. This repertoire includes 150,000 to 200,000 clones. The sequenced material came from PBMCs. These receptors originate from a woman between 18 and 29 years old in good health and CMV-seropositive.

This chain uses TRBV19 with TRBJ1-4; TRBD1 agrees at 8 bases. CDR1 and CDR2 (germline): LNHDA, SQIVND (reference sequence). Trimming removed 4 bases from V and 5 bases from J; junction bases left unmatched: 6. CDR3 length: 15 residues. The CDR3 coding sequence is TGTGCCAGTAGTAATGAGAGACAGGGGAATGAAAAACTGTTTTTT. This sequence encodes CASSNERQGNEKLFF.

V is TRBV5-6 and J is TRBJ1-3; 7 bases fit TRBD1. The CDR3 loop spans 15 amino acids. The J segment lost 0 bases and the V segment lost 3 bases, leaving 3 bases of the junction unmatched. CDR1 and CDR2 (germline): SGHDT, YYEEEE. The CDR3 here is CASSWGQTSGNTIYF. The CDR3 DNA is TGTGCCAGCAGCTGGGGACAGACCTCTGGAAACACCATATATTTT.

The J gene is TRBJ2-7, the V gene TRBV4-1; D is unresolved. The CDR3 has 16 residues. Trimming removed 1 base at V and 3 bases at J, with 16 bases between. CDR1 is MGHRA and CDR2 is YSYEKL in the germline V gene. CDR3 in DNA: TGCGCCAGCAGCCAAGTATCTGGGCCTAACATCTACGAGCAGTACTTC. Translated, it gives CASSQVSGPNIYEQYF.

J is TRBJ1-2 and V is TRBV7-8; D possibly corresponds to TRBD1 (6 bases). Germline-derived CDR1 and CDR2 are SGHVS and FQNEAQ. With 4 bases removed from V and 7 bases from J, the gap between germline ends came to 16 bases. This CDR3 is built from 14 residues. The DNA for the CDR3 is TGTGCCAGCAGCTCCGGACAGTCCTCCGGTGGCTACACCTTC. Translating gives CASSSGQSSGGYTF. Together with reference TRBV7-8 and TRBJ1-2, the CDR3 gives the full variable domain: GAGVSQSPRYKVAKRGQDVALRCDPISGHVSLFWYQQALGQGPEFLTYFQNEAQLDKSGLPSDRFFAERPEGSVSTLKIQRTQQEDSAVYLCASSSGQSSGGYTFGSGTRLTVV.

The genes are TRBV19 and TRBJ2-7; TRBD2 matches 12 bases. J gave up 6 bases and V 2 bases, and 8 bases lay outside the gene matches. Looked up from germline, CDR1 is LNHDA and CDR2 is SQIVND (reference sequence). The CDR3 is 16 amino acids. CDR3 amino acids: CASSITSGRLVGEQYF. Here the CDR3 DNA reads TGTGCCAGTAGTATAACTAGCGGGAGGCTGGTGGGCGAGCAGTACTTC.

The CDR3 is CASTRTGSFGYGYTF. The CDR3 bases are TGTGCCAGCACCCGGACAGGGAGCTTTGGATATGGCTACACCTTC. The V gene is TRBV2, the J gene TRBJ1-2; 8 nucleotides match TRBD1. Germline-derived CDR1 and CDR2 are SNHLY and FYNNEI. This CDR3 comprises 15 residues. The V gene end was trimmed by 7 bases and the J gene end by 5 bases; junction bases not matched to a gene: 12.

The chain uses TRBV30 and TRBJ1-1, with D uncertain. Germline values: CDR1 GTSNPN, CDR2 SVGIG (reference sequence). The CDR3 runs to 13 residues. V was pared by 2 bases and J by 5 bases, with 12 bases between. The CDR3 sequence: CAWSPSGATEAFF. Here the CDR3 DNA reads TGTGCCTGGAGTCCTTCGGGAGCGACTGAAGCTTTCTTT.

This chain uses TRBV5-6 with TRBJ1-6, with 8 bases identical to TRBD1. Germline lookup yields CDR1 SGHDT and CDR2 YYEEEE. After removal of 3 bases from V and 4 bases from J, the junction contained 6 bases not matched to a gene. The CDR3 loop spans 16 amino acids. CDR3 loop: CASSWQQGGYNSPLHF. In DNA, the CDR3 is TGTGCCAGCAGCTGGCAACAGGGGGGGTATAATTCACCCCTCCACTTT.

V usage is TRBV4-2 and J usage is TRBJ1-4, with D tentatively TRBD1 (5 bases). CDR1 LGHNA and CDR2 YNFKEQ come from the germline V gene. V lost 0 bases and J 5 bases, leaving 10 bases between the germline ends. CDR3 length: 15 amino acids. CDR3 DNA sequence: TGTGCCAGCAGCCAAGATAGGGCAGGGAATGAAAAACTGTTTTTT. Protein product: CASSQDRAGNEKLFF.

CDR3 DNA: TGTGCCAGCATCAGACTAGCGGGGGAGGCCGGGGAGCTGTTTTTT. It translates to CASIRLAGEAGELFF. The chain couples TRBV7-2 to TRBJ2-2; 12 nucleotides line up with TRBD2. Germline V gene lookup returns CDR1 SGHTA and CDR2 FQGNSA. Trimming removed 7 bases from V and 6 bases from J; junction bases left unmatched: 6. This CDR3 has 15 residues.

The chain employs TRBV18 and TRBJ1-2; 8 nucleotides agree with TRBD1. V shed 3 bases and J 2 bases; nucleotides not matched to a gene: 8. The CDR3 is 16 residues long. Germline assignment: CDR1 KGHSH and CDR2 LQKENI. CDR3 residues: CASSPRVAGGNYGYTF. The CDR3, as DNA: TGTGCCAGCTCACCCCGGGTGGCAGGGGGCAACTATGGCTACACCTTC.

In nucleotides, the CDR3 is TGTGCCAGCAGCTTAAGGGGTGATGGCTACACCTTC. Translation: CASSLRGDGYTF. The V and J genes are TRBV13 and TRBJ1-2; possibly TRBD1 for D (5 bases). Germline values: CDR1 PRHDT, CDR2 FYEKMQ (reference sequence). Trimming stripped 2 bases from V and 6 bases from J, with 7 bases between. The CDR3 runs to 12 residues.

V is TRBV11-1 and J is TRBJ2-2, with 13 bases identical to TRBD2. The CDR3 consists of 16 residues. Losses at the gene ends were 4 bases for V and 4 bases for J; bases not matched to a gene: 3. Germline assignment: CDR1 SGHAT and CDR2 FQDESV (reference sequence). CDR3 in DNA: TGTGCCAGCAGCTGGACTAGCGGGGGAGGCACCGGGGAGCTGTTTTTT. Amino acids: CASSWTSGGGTGELFF.

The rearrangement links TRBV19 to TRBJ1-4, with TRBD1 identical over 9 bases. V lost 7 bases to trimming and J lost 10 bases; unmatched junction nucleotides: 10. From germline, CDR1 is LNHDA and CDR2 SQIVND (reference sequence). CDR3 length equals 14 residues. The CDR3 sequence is CASMAGQGLGKLFF. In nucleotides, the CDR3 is TGTGCCAGTATGGCGGGACAGGGCCTAGGAAAACTGTTTTTT. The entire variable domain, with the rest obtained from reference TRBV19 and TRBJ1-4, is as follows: DGGITQSPKYLFRKEGQNVTLSCEQNLNHDAMYWYRQDPGQGLRLIYYSQIVNDFQKGDIAEGYSVSREKKESFPLTVTSAQKNPTAFYLCASMAGQGLGKLFFGSGTQLSVL.

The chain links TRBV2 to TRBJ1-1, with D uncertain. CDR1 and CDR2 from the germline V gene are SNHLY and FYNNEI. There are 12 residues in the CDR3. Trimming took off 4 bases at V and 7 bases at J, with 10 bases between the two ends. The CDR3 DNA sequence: TGTGCCAGCAGTGTGATGCCCTATGAAGCTTTCTTT. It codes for CASSVMPYEAFF.